The present entry profiles one T cell receptor beta chain with its context. The sample holds other DNA sequences that translate to the same CDR3. In the original workflow: Estimates of nucleated cell counts were drawn from the amplification of reference gene primers. Clones were sequenced by immunoSEQ multiplex PCR, and TCRdb holds only the in-frame ones, with some missing. V and J calls plus clone size are reproduced from that table; the DNA served to infer D and trimming. Counted here are about 130,000 clones, around 80% occurring once; the ten biggest clones make up approximately 2.4%. This entry comes from a study of blood T cell repertoires in COVID-19. Study details: Acute and convalescent COVID-19 samples came from the United States, Italy and Spain.

Participants spanned ages 18 to 89 years and resided in roughly 22 US areas. Cohorts were assigned according to the clinical history that participants reported. Deletions cut 0 bases from V and 4 bases from J, with 7 bases between. Per the germline V gene, CDR1 is LNHNV and CDR2 is YYDKDF (reference sequence). The CDR3 is made up of 13 amino acids. The chain is built from TRBV15 and TRBJ2-7; no firm D call. The clonotype was recovered from a man aged 35 to 55 with acute COVID-19. Sequenced: PBMCs or T cells enriched from blood (not recorded which). CDR3 in DNA: TGTGCCACCAGCAGAGATAGAAGTTACGAGCAGTACTTC. Translating gives CATSRDRSYEQYF.